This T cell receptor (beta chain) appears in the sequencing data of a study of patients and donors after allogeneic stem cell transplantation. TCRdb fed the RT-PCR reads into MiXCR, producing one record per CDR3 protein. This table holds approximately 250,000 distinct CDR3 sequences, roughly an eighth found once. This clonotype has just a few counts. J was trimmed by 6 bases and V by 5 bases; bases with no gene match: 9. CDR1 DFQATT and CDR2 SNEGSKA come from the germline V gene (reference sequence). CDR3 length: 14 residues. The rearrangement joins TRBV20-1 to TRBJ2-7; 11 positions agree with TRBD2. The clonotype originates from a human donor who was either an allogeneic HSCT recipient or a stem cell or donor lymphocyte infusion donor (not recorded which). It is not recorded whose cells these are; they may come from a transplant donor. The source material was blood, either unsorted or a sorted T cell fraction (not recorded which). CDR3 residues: CSADSGRARSEQYF. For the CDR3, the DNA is TGCAGTGCTGATAGCGGGAGGGCCAGAAGCGAGCAGTACTTC.